The 6 T cell receptor beta chains listed next were all sequenced from one sample in a study of radiation and T cells in renal cell carcinoma. Sequenced by immunoSEQ multiplex PCR; TCRdb stores in-frame clones only, minus some. Of tens of thousands of clones detected, roughly 80% appear once; the ten largest clones hold about 6.4%. The time point: blood 4 weeks post-SBRT, at nephrectomy. The sample's treatment: 15 Gy SBRT to primary tumor, nephrectomy 4 weeks later. Sequencing was performed on blood, taken from a patient whose treatment included radiotherapy and nephrectomy. Every receptor here comes from a man in his sixties with renal cell carcinoma.

The chain employs TRBV29-1 and TRBJ1-2; D not resolved. Germline CDR1 is SQVTM and CDR2 is ANQGSEA. With 1 base removed from V and 2 bases from J, the gap between germline ends came to 5 bases. The CDR3 has 12 residues. CDR3 sequence (DNA): TGCAGCGTTGAAGCACCCAACTATGGCTACACCTTC. It encodes CSVEAPNYGYTF.

The rearrangement uses TRBV7-9 and TRBJ2-6; no clear D gene. CDR1 SEHNR and CDR2 FQNEAQ come from the germline V gene (reference sequence). V dropped 5 bases and J dropped 0 bases, with 11 bases sitting between them. The CDR3 consists of 16 residues. CDR3 loop: CASSPRRSSGANVLTF. The CDR3 bases are TGTGCCAGCAGCCCTCGAAGAAGCTCTGGGGCCAACGTCCTGACTTTC.

The genes are TRBV9 and TRBJ2-1, with TRBD2 matching over 8 bases. CDR3 length equals 14 residues. Trimming removed 7 bases from V and 8 bases from J; junction bases left unmatched: 11. CDR1 is SGDLS, CDR2 YYNGEE, per germline. The CDR3 DNA is TGTGCCAGCTCCTACAGCGGGAGTTCTGATGAGCAGTTCTTC. Amino acid sequence: CASSYSGSSDEQFF.

This chain joins TRBV7-2 and TRBJ2-5; no clear D. Per the germline V gene, CDR1 is SGHTA and CDR2 is FQGNSA. V dropped 5 bases and J dropped 4 bases, with 14 bases sitting between them. The CDR3 is made up of 14 amino acids. CDR3 amino acids: CASSLDQRVETQYF. CDR3 sequence (DNA): TGTGCCAGCAGCCTAGACCAGCGTGTAGAGACCCAGTACTTC.

This clone was detected only a few times. One junction end disagrees with the germline gene, perhaps due to a read error. The gene calls are TRBV11-2 and TRBJ1-6; D perhaps matches TRBD1 (6 bases). The length of the CDR3 is 13 residues. From germline, CDR1 is SGHAT and CDR2 FQNNGV. As DNA, the CDR3 is TGTGCCAGCAGCATAGAGGACAGTTCACCCCTCCACTTT. It yields the protein CASSIEDSSPLHF.

V and J are TRBV2 and TRBJ1-5; D not certain. The V end was cut by 3 bases, the J end by 1 base, with 10 bases between. Germline V lookup: CDR1 SNHLY, CDR2 FYNNEI. The CDR3 sequence is 15 residues long. The CDR3 loop is CASSESVGSNQPQHF. The DNA for the CDR3 is TGTGCCAGCAGTGAGTCGGTGGGAAGCAATCAGCCCCAGCATTTT.